This T cell receptor beta chain was retrieved from a study of shared clonotypes between healthy human individuals. Background on the study: Per donor, CD8 memory used one plate, CD8 naive used two, CD4 memory used three and CD4 naive used three.

Genomic DNA per cell subset filled all wells of several immunoSEQ plates. Sequencing was performed with immunoSEQ multiplex PCR; in TCRdb, only in-frame clones are kept and a portion is missing. The data show some 2,500,000 clones, about 90% seen once. The CDR3 is 17 amino acids. The germline V gene encodes CDR1 SGHVS and CDR2 FQNEAQ. V lost 5 bases to trimming and J lost 6 bases; unmatched junction nucleotides: 14. Sequenced: naive CD4+ T cells from PBMCs. Noted subset: CD45RA+ positively selected. The chain couples TRBV7-8 to TRBJ1-5; 9 nucleotides agree with TRBD1. This receptor was obtained from a man aged 18 to 29 in good health. Some clones in this sample may be carry-over from other donors' samples. The CDR3 DNA follows: TGTGCCAGCAGCCCAAGGGACAGGGTCATATCAGCTCAGCCCCAGCATTTT. Encoded protein: CASSPRDRVISAQPQHF.